The present T cell receptor beta chain was sequenced within a study of T cell responses to AZD1222 COVID-19 vaccine. Findings of the study overall: Only after the peak T cell response were repertoires sampled. Seropositive status at baseline applied to only a handful of AZD1222 recipients. Receipt of two AZD1222 doses was followed by a rise in Spike-specific TCR breadth and depth. Targeting of unmutated variant regions was reportedly seen in nearly half of spike-specific TCRs.

Clones were read by immunoSEQ multiplex PCR, and TCRdb kept only the in-frame ones, dropping some. The data contain about 8,000 clones, more than 75% of them singletons. Trimming took off 5 bases at V and 5 bases at J, with 4 bases between the two ends. The CDR3 length is 11 residues. This clone was seen a single time. The antigen remains undetermined. The sample here was peripheral blood, taken 28 days after the second AZD1222 dose. The sequence derives from an adult who received the AZD1222 COVID-19 vaccine. This chain connects TRBV12-3 or TRBV12-4 to TRBJ2-1, with D unclear. CDR3 coding DNA: TGTGCCAGCAGTCCTCACAATGAGCAGTTCTTC. Translating it yields CASSPHNEQFF.